This T cell receptor beta chain was profiled in a study of T cells after posttransplantation cyclophosphamide. Study-level findings and limits: TRB overlap between skin or GI tissue T cells and blood was limited. Donor-recipient repertoire similarity was low at 1-2 months, rising over year one. TRB clonality was highly associated with recipient CMV seropositivity and reactivation.

A marrow graft followed busulfan-fludarabine conditioning, with cyclophosphamide on days +3 and +4. V gave up 4 bases and J gave up 3 bases; unmatched junction bases: 5. Germline V gives CDR1 SGHDN, CDR2 FVKESK. The CDR3 runs to 15 residues. Sequenced by immunoSEQ multiplex PCR; TCRdb stores in-frame clones only, minus some. Among about 21,000 clones listed, around 87% were seen once. With respect to this clone: Its antigen is not identified.

The chain carries TRBV14 and TRBJ2-3, with TRBD2 matching over 9 bases. The specimen was PBMCs, collected after allogeneic stem cell transplant with posttransplant cyclophosphamide. The receptor comes from a female patient aged 40-50 years who received an allogeneic stem cell transplant from a related donor, was CMV-positive, and had no GVHD. Some T cells could come from the graft donor. CDR3 protein: CASSPFSGRTDTQYF. DNA for the CDR3: TGTGCCAGCAGCCCCTTTAGCGGGAGAACAGATACGCAGTATTTT.